Listed below are T cell receptor beta chains from one sample, sequenced in a study of blood T cell repertoires in COVID-19. TCRdb's table, derived via immunoSEQ multiplex PCR, lists solely in-frame clones and lacks some. The table shows approximately 190,000 clones, with approximately 79% occurring only once. Sequences were obtained from peripheral blood. These receptors were taken from a man aged 25-40 years with active or convalescent COVID-19. CDR3s include the opening cysteine and the closing phenylalanine or tryptophan. D genes are given only for firm matches. Size is omitted from some rows. Given values are once, few, many or a class for expanded clones.

v_call: TRBV4-2; d_call: NA; j_call: TRBJ1-4; clone_size: NA; cdr3_nt: TGTGCCAGCAGCCGCTCCCACCCTAACCTTGGGCGTGATGAAAAACTGTTTTTT; cdr3_aa: CASSRSHPNLGRDEKLFF
v_call: TRBV4-1; d_call: NA; j_call: TRBJ1-2; clone_size: NA; cdr3_nt: TGCGCCAGCAGGGAAGGGGCAGTGGGGCCTTATGGCTACACCTTC; cdr3_aa: CASREGAVGPYGYTF
v_call: TRBV6-2/TRBV6-3; d_call: TRBD1; j_call: TRBJ2-7; clone_size: few; cdr3_nt: TGTGCCAGCAGTTTCCCCGGGACAGGCCTGCGCGAGCAGTACTTC; cdr3_aa: CASSFPGTGLREQYF
v_call: TRBV5-4; d_call: NA; j_call: TRBJ1-2; clone_size: NA; cdr3_nt: TGTGCCAGCAGCTTGCTGGGAGCTAACTATGGCTACACCTTC; cdr3_aa: CASSLLGANYGYTF
v_call: TRBV27; d_call: TRBD1; j_call: TRBJ2-1; clone_size: NA; cdr3_nt: TGTGCCAGCTCGAGGGGGCCCAATGAGCAGTTCTTC; cdr3_aa: CASSRGPNEQFF
v_call: TRBV6-4; d_call: NA; j_call: TRBJ2-2; clone_size: NA; cdr3_nt: TGTGCCAGCAGTGACGACAGTACTGACACCGGGGAGCTGTTTTTT; cdr3_aa: CASSDDSTDTGELFF
v_call: TRBV28; d_call: NA; j_call: TRBJ1-1; clone_size: NA; cdr3_nt: TGTGCCAGCAGTGTCAGGGGTAGGGGCACTGAAGCTTTCTTT; cdr3_aa: CASSVRGRGTEAFF
v_call: TRBV12-2; d_call: NA; j_call: TRBJ1-1; clone_size: NA; cdr3_nt: TGTGCAAGTCGCTTTCTACAGGGGGGGTACACTGAAGCTTTCTTT; cdr3_aa: CASRFLQGGYTEAFF
v_call: TRBV28; d_call: NA; j_call: TRBJ2-2; clone_size: NA; cdr3_nt: TGTGCCAGCAGTTGGTGGTCAGGGCACACCGGGGAGCTGTTTTTT; cdr3_aa: CASSWWSGHTGELFF
v_call: TRBV27; d_call: TRBD1; j_call: TRBJ2-7; clone_size: NA; cdr3_nt: TGTGCCAGCAGTTTGGGACAGGGCTTCGTCGAGCAGTACTTC; cdr3_aa: CASSLGQGFVEQYF
v_call: TRBV27; d_call: TRBD2; j_call: TRBJ2-1; clone_size: NA; cdr3_nt: TGTGCCAGCCTGGGACTAGCGGGAGGTGGCGGGCAGTTCTTC; cdr3_aa: CASLGLAGGGGQFF
v_call: TRBV7-2; d_call: NA; j_call: TRBJ1-1; clone_size: NA; cdr3_nt: TGTGCCAGCAGCTTAGTCCCCGGAGGGCCCGACACTGAAGCTTTCTTT; cdr3_aa: CASSLVPGGPDTEAFF
v_call: TRBV25-1; d_call: TRBD1; j_call: TRBJ1-1; clone_size: NA; cdr3_nt: TGTGCCAGCAGGGTACAGGGGAACATGAACACTGAAGCTTTCTTT; cdr3_aa: CASRVQGNMNTEAFF
v_call: TRBV5-1; d_call: TRBD2; j_call: TRBJ2-5; clone_size: NA; cdr3_nt: TGCGCCAGCAACCCCAGCGGGGGGGCAGGAGAGACCCAGTACTTC; cdr3_aa: CASNPSGGAGETQYF
v_call: TRBV12-3/TRBV12-4; d_call: NA; j_call: TRBJ1-6; clone_size: NA; cdr3_nt: TGTGCCAGCAGTTTTCGGGGAAATTCACCCCTCCACTTT; cdr3_aa: CASSFRGNSPLHF
v_call: TRBV6-1; d_call: TRBD1; j_call: TRBJ1-1; clone_size: NA; cdr3_nt: TGTGCCAGCAGTGATTTCGGGACAGGGAACACTGAAGCTTTCTTT; cdr3_aa: CASSDFGTGNTEAFF
v_call: TRBV11-2; d_call: NA; j_call: TRBJ2-1; clone_size: NA; cdr3_nt: TGTGCCAGCAGCTTAGATGTAGCGGCCGTAAATGAGCAGTTCTTC; cdr3_aa: CASSLDVAAVNEQFF
v_call: TRBV7-9; d_call: TRBD1; j_call: TRBJ1-1; clone_size: NA; cdr3_nt: TGTGCCAGCAGCCTCCCGACAGGGGGATCAACTGAAGCTTTCTTT; cdr3_aa: CASSLPTGGSTEAFF
v_call: TRBV12-3/TRBV12-4; d_call: NA; j_call: TRBJ2-7; clone_size: NA; cdr3_nt: TGTGCCAGCAGATCAGACGGACTCGAGCAGTACTTC; cdr3_aa: CASRSDGLEQYF
v_call: TRBV30; d_call: NA; j_call: TRBJ2-3; clone_size: NA; cdr3_nt: TGTGCCTTGGGCTGGGGGGTCCCAGATACGCAGTATTTT; cdr3_aa: CALGWGVPDTQYF
v_call: TRBV27; d_call: TRBD1; j_call: TRBJ1-6; clone_size: NA; cdr3_nt: TGTGCCAGCAGTCTGGGACAGGGAAAACCCCTCCACTTT; cdr3_aa: CASSLGQGKPLHF
v_call: TRBV28; d_call: NA; j_call: TRBJ1-5; clone_size: NA; cdr3_nt: TGTGCCAGCAAAGTCCCCATAGGCAATCAGCCCCAGCATTTT; cdr3_aa: CASKVPIGNQPQHF
v_call: TRBV30; d_call: NA; j_call: TRBJ2-4; clone_size: NA; cdr3_nt: TGTGCCTGGAGTGTACCTCAGGGAAAAAACATTCAGTACTTC; cdr3_aa: CAWSVPQGKNIQYF
v_call: TRBV9; d_call: TRBD1; j_call: TRBJ1-4; clone_size: NA; cdr3_nt: TGTGCCAGCAGCGTTGGTACAGGGGGGACTAATGAAAAACTGTTTTTT; cdr3_aa: CASSVGTGGTNEKLFF
v_call: TRBV5-1; d_call: TRBD1; j_call: TRBJ1-1; clone_size: few; cdr3_nt: TGCGCCAGCAGCTTGGCCCCTCCTGACAGGGGGCTCTCTGAAGCTTTCTTT; cdr3_aa: CASSLAPPDRGLSEAFF
v_call: TRBV28; d_call: TRBD1; j_call: TRBJ2-1; clone_size: once; cdr3_nt: TGTGCCAGCAGTTCAACAGGGGGCCCCTACAATGAGCAGTTCTTC; cdr3_aa: CASSSTGGPYNEQFF
v_call: TRBV27; d_call: TRBD2; j_call: TRBJ2-7; clone_size: NA; cdr3_nt: TGTGCCAGCAGTTTATCCGTGAGCGGGAGGGCCGGTTACGAGCAGTACTTC; cdr3_aa: CASSLSVSGRAGYEQYF
v_call: TRBV10-2; d_call: NA; j_call: TRBJ2-2; clone_size: NA; cdr3_nt: TGCGCCAGCGCCCTCGGGGGTAGCGGGAACACCGGGGAGCTGTTTTTT; cdr3_aa: CASALGGSGNTGELFF
v_call: TRBV2; d_call: TRBD1; j_call: TRBJ1-2; clone_size: NA; cdr3_nt: TGTGCCAGCAGCAGAGGGACAGGGTCTAGTGGCTACACCTTC; cdr3_aa: CASSRGTGSSGYTF
v_call: TRBV6-5; d_call: NA; j_call: TRBJ2-3; clone_size: NA; cdr3_nt: TGTGCCAGCATCCCAGAGCCCGCGGCAGATACGCAGTATTTT; cdr3_aa: CASIPEPAADTQYF
v_call: TRBV5-1; d_call: TRBD1; j_call: TRBJ2-1; clone_size: NA; cdr3_nt: TGCGCCAGCAGCCTCCGACAGGGGGCGAAAGGTGAGCAGTTCTTC; cdr3_aa: CASSLRQGAKGEQFF
v_call: TRBV6-6; d_call: NA; j_call: TRBJ2-3; clone_size: once; cdr3_nt: TGTGCCAGCAGTTCCCATAGTCCAGATACGCAGTATTTT; cdr3_aa: CASSSHSPDTQYF
v_call: TRBV11-3; d_call: TRBD2; j_call: TRBJ2-1; clone_size: NA; cdr3_nt: TGTGCCAGCAGTCCCCGGGGCCTAGCGGCGTACAATGAGCAGTTCTTC; cdr3_aa: CASSPRGLAAYNEQFF
v_call: TRBV7-9; d_call: NA; j_call: TRBJ1-4; clone_size: NA; cdr3_nt: TGTGCCAGCAGCTTAAGTACAGGGACTGAAAAACTGTTTTTT; cdr3_aa: CASSLSTGTEKLFF
v_call: TRBV7-2; d_call: TRBD1; j_call: TRBJ1-5; clone_size: NA; cdr3_nt: TGTGCCAGCAGCTTAGAGGGACAGGGCATGGGTAGCAATCAGCCCCAGCATTTT; cdr3_aa: CASSLEGQGMGSNQPQHF
v_call: TRBV6-1; d_call: TRBD1; j_call: TRBJ1-2; clone_size: once; cdr3_nt: TGTGCCAGCAGTGAATCAACAGGGGGCTATGGCTACACCTTC; cdr3_aa: CASSESTGGYGYTF